These T cell receptor beta chains were read from a single sample in a study of CD8 T cells in ankylosing spondylitis. TCRdb re-derived calls from the 5' RACE reads in MiXCR, one entry per CDR3 protein. The sample has more than 110,000 distinct CDR3 sequences; 7.5% to 9.5% are singletons. The sequenced material came from synovial fluid, either unsorted or a sorted T cell fraction (not recorded which). Receptor source: a male donor with ankylosing spondylitis. The conserved cysteine and the conserved F or W are not part of the CDR3 here.

v_call | cdr3_length | cdr3_aa
TRBV2 | 14 | ASRGRTSGSLNEQF
TRBV20-1 | 9 | SARRIDEQY
TRBV5-1 | 12 | ASSNGQGDQPQH
TRBV4-2 | 13 | ASRGEGVAADTQY
TRBV9 | 12 | ASSLMGQINEQF
TRBV20-1 | 12 | SASKDGGGNEQY
TRBV3-1 | 8 | ASGNTEAF
TRBV20-1 | 13 | SARDPQRSTDTQY
TRBV6-2/TRBV6-3 | 9 | ASRGGDVQY
TRBV15 | 12 | ATSRDGAPGFAF
TRBV4-3 | 12 | ASSPTGGAYEQY
TRBV7-2 | 13 | ASSFRGGGSYEQY
TRBV24-1 | 12 | ATSEKGRGHEQY
TRBV29-1 | 13 | SVEPAAGFGAEAF
TRBV12-3/TRBV12-4 | 12 | ATSYGGDHYGYT
TRBV7-8 | 11 | ASSLQANSPLH
TRBV6-2/TRBV6-3 | 12 | AIRKRDRTYEQY
TRBV29-1 | 13 | SVGQGGTTGYGYT
TRBV7-9 | 11 | ASSLYEGNTIY
TRBV12-3/TRBV12-4 | 12 | ASSSPGRWEKLF
TRBV19 | 12 | ASMDRAGVNTQH
TRBV20-1 | 10 | SARGDIWVAF
TRBV18 | 12 | ASSLGQGSDTQY
TRBV7-2 | 13 | ASSLEGGLSYEQY
TRBV15 | 12 | ATSRGRGANVLT
TRBV24-1 | 13 | ATSGSDRGNTEAF
TRBV20-1 | 12 | SAIPGTGSPEQY
TRBV4-1 | 11 | ASSQGGDQPQH
TRBV4-3 | 13 | ASSRGRAGGYEQY
TRBV11-2 | 17 | ASSPVKVWEAEDTDTQY
TRBV28 | 11 | ASSYDTRYEQY
TRBV3-1 | 15 | ASRPKPGLAGDNEQF
TRBV12-3/TRBV12-4 | 13 | ASSPGQTGADTQY
TRBV19 | 12 | ASSPDRGHPQQY
TRBV18 | 13 | ATKLAGGSTDTQY
TRBV10-3 | 12 | AISDQSGVQPQH
TRBV7-8 | 11 | ASSLGEGGEAF
TRBV6-5 | 14 | ASSSLSAGAYNEQF
TRBV20-1 | 12 | SASMPGRGGELF
TRBV5-1 | 12 | ASSPRGSLYEQY
TRBV5-6 | 11 | ASSLVERREAF
TRBV6-1 | 11 | ASKKGTDYEQY
TRBV29-1 | 11 | SAIAGSIDEQY
TRBV6-1 | 12 | ASSEKGDSRGYT
TRBV28 | 11 | ASSLGGTYEQY
TRBV12-3/TRBV12-4 | 11 | ASSFDSFRGQF
TRBV2 | 13 | ASSDGQGSIHEQY
TRBV7-2 | 14 | ASSLTAGLGNTEAF